A single TCR beta chain is shown here with its context. The data were taken from a study of blood T cell repertoires in COVID-19. Participants were aged about 18 to 89 years from approximately 23 US areas. Categorization into cohorts depended on clinical history that participants reported. Donors in Cohort 3 counted as recovered after two negative PCRs, clearance, or symptom resolution. V dropped 3 bases and J dropped 4 bases, with 12 bases sitting between them. Germline CDR1 reads GTSNPN; CDR2 reads SVGIG (reference sequence). CDR3 length equals 13 residues. As handled by the study authors: The assay estimated nucleated cells by amplifying reference gene primers. The protocol was immunoSEQ multiplex PCR, while the TCRdb copy is restricted to in-frame clones and leaves out a portion. For V, J and clone size, that table is used; D and trimming come from the DNA. The sample yields some 460,000 clones, around 87% seen once.

The receptor comes from a young woman who had recovered from COVID-19. The rearrangement joins TRBV30 to TRBJ2-5; D possibly corresponds to TRBD2 (7 bases). The sample consisted of PBMCs or T cells enriched from blood (not recorded which). CDR3 amino acids: CAWRGGAAETQYF. Written as DNA, the CDR3 is TGTGCCTGGAGGGGGGGGGCCGCAGAGACCCAGTACTTC.